This T cell receptor (beta chain) was obtained from a study of neurological immune-mediated disorders (dated by TCRdb to between 2018 and 2021). Describing the broader study: Using UMI-based sequencing, the study compared peripheral blood TCR-beta repertoires from patients with HTLV-I-associated myelopathy (HAM/TSP), patients with multiple sclerosis, and healthy controls. The approximately 110 TCR-beta libraries covered PBMC samples along with longitudinal samples, technical triplicates, and paired sorted CD4+ and CD8+ T-cell subsets. The cohort was made up of 60 to 75 subjects, consisting of roughly 14 HAM/TSP patients, 35 or so multiple sclerosis patients and around 20 healthy controls.

Overall study results and their limits: Expanded clones from different subjects shared no identical CDR3 amino acid sequences, which suggests that TCR-beta repertoires were private in all groups. TCR clonal expansion was highest in HAM/TSP patients and lowest in MS patients, with MS patients falling below even healthy controls.

For the unsorted PBMC libraries, 2 million PBMCs were stored in RNAlater at -80 degrees C until RNA extraction and were used to generate the libraries. Peripheral blood was subjected to Ficoll-Hypaque density gradient centrifugation to isolate PBMCs, which were then cryopreserved in liquid nitrogen. cDNA was synthesized by template-switch 5'RACE using a primer with a 10-nucleotide random unique molecular identifier that tagged each TCR transcript. Over 160 million TCR-beta sequences, covering 15-18 subjects, were produced in each sequencing run. Total RNA was extracted with the RNeasy kit. TCR-beta VDJ regions were amplified with primers for the TCR constant region and the 5'RACE anchor, using the KAPA Real-time Library Amplification kit. A first PCR added sample indexes and Illumina adaptors, after which a second PCR increased the library yield. After Ampure bead purification, the roughly 650 bp TCR product was size-selected on a 2% E-gel SizeSelection system. Before pooling, library quality was checked on a Bioanalyzer, concentration was measured with Qubit, and libraries were quantified with the Kapa Library Quantification kit. Paired-end 2 x 150 bp sequencing of the libraries was performed on an Illumina HiSeq 2500. To increase sequence diversity, roughly 23-30% phiX was spiked into each library pool. The study's own analysis went as follows. Quality-filtered reads were processed with the UMI-based MiGEC pipeline, and over 85% of raw TCR sequences were removed by the MiGEC pipeline during error correction. VDJ genes were aligned to IMGT germline references, and each clonotype was defined by a unique CDR3 amino acid sequence together with V-J genes. VDJtools evaluated clonal expansion, Shannon diversity and CDR3 relatedness (CalcPairwiseDistances, ClusterSamples); CLCbio workbench built phylogenetic trees. Clones with at least 8 unique UMIs were defined as expanded, with this threshold being based on coefficient-of-variation modelling across technical triplicates. The public sequencing data were trimmed at Q25 with fastp and processed into clonotypes with MiXCR by TCRdb, which kept only in-frame beta chains. CDR3 protein duplicates are merged, each entry listing the most common genes and DNA. The V and J calls come from TCRdb's annotation, not from the publication. The sample table contains tens of thousands of distinct CDR3 sequences; only one count was recorded for about a tenth of them. The ten most abundant clones make up around 21% of the sample.

V gives up 5 bases and J gives up 6 bases, and the segment between their germline ends measures 13 bases. The germline V gene encodes CDR1 MGHRA and CDR2 YSYEKL. The CDR3 contains 13 residues, cysteine and phenylalanine counted. Only CDR3 DNA remains: 39 bases, in frame from the first base. This clonotype was seen repeatedly, ten times or more. The specificity of this receptor is unknown. No quality values exist for individual bases; no much larger clone is one base distant. Sequencing was done on a sample of PBMCs. The rearrangement combines TRBV4-1 with TRBJ1-2; TRBD1 is perhaps the D gene, given 6 matching bases. This TCR came from a woman aged 40 to 50 with HTLV-1-associated myelopathy (HAM/TSP). The CDR3 reads CASSNPGANGYTF. The base sequence is TGCGCCAGCAGCAACCCGGGGGCGAATGGCTACACCTTC.